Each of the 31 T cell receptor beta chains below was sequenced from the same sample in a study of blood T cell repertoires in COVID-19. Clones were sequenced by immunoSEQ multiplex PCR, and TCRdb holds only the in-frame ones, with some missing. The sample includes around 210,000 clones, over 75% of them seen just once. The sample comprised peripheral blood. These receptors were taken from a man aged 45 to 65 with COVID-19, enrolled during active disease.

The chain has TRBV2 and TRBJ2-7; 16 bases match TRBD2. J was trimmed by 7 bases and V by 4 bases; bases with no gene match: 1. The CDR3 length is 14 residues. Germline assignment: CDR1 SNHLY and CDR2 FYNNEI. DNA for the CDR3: TGTGCCAGCAGTGTGGGACTAGCGGGGGGGGAGCAGTACTTC. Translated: CASSVGLAGGEQYF.

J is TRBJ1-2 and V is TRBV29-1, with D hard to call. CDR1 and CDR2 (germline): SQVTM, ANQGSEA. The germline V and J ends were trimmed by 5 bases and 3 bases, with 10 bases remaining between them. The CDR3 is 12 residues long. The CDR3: CSVWPQDYGYTF. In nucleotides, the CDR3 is TGCAGCGTTTGGCCACAAGACTATGGCTACACCTTC.

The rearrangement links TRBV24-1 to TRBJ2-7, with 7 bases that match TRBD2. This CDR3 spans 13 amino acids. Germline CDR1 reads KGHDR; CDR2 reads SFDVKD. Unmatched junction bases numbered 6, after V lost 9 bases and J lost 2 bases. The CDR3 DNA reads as TGTGCCACCGGGGGAGGGTCGACCTACGAGCAGTACTTC. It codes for CATGGGSTYEQYF.

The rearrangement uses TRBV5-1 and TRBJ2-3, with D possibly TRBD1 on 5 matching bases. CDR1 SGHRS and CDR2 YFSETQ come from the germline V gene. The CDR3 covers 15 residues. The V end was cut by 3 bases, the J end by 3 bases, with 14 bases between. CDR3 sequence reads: CASSSRWGPTDTQYF. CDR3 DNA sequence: TGCGCCAGCAGCTCCCGGTGGGGCCCGACAGATACGCAGTATTTT.

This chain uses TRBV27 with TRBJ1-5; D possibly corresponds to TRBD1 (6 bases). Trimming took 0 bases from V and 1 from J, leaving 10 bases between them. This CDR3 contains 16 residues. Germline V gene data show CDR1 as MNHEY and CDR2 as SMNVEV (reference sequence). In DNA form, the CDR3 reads TGTGCCAGCAGTTTATCGTGGGGGCAGAGCAATCAGCCCCAGCATTTT. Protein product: CASSLSWGQSNQPQHF.

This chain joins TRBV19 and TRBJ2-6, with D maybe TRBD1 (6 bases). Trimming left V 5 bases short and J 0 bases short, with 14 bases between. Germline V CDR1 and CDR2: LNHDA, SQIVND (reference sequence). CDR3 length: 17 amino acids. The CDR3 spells CASSPMMTGSGANVLTF. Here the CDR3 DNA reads TGTGCCAGTAGTCCCATGATGACAGGCTCTGGGGCCAACGTCCTGACTTTC.

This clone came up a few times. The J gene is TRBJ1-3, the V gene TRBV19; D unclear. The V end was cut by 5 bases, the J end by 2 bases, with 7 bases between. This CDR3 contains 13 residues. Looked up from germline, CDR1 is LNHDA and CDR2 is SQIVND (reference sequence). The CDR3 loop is CASSYVPGNTIYF. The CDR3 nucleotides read TGTGCCAGTAGTTATGTTCCTGGAAACACCATATATTTT. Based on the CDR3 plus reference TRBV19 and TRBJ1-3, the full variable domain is DGGITQSPKYLFRKEGQNVTLSCEQNLNHDAMYWYRQDPGQGLRLIYYSQIVNDFQKGDIAEGYSVSREKKESFPLTVTSAQKNPTAFYLCASSYVPGNTIYFGEGSWLTVV.

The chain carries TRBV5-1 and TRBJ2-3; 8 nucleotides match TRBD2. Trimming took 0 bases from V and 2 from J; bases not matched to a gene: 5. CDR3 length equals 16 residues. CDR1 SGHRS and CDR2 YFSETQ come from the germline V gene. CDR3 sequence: CASSLGSGGNTDTQYF. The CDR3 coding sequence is TGCGCCAGCAGCTTGGGGAGCGGGGGAAACACAGATACGCAGTATTTT.

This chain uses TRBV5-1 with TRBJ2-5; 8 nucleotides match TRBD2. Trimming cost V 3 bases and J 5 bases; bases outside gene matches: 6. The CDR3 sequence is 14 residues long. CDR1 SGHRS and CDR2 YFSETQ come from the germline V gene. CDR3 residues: CASSSGGAGETQYF. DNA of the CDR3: TGCGCCAGCAGCTCCGGGGGGGCCGGGGAGACCCAGTACTTC. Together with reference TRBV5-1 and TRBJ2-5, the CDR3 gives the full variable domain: KAGVTQTPRYLIKTRGQQVTLSCSPISGHRSVSWYQQTPGQGLQFLFEYFSETQRNKGNFPGRFSGRQFSNSRSEMNVSTLELGDSALYLCASSSGGAGETQYFGPGTRLLVL.

CDR3 nucleotides: TGTGCCAGAACCCGGGACAGGGGGTCCTACGAGCAGTACTTC. Protein product: CARTRDRGSYEQYF. The rearrangement uses TRBV2 and TRBJ2-7, with TRBD1 matching over 11 bases. The CDR3 has 14 amino acids. Unmatched junction bases numbered 5, after V lost 9 bases and J lost 1 base. From germline, CDR1 is SNHLY and CDR2 FYNNEI.

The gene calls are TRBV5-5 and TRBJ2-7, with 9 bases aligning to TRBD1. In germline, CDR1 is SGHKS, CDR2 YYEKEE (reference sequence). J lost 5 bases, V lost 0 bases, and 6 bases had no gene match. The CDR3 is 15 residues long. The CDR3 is CASSLARDRVHEQYF. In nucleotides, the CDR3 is TGTGCCAGCAGCTTGGCCCGGGACAGGGTACACGAGCAGTACTTC.

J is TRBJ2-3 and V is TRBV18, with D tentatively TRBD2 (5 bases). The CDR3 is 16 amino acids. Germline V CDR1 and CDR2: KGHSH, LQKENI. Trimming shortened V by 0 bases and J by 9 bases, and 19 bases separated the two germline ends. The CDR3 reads CASSPPGGKATGTQYF. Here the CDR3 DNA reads TGTGCCAGCTCACCACCGGGCGGTAAGGCCACGGGAACGCAGTATTTT.

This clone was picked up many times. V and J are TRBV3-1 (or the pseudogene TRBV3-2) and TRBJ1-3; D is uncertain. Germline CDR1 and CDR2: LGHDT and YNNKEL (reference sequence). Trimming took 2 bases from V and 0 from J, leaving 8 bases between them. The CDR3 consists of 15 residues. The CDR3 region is CASSQNPDSGNTIYF. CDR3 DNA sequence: TGTGCCAGCAGCCAAAACCCAGACTCTGGAAACACCATATATTTT.

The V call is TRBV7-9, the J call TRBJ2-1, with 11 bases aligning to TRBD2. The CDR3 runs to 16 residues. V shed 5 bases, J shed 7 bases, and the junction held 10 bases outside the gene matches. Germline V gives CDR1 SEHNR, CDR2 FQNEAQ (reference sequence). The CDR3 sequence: CASSIKLAGAGNEQFF. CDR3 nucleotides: TGTGCCAGCAGCATCAAACTAGCGGGGGCGGGTAATGAGCAGTTCTTC.

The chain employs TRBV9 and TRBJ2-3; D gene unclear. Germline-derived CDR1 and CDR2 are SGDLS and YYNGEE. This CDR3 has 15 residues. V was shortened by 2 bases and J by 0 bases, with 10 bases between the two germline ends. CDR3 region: CASSVNTFSTDTQYF. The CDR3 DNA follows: TGTGCCAGCAGCGTGAACACCTTTAGCACAGATACGCAGTATTTT. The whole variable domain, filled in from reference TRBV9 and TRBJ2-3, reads DSGVTQTPKHLITATGQRVTLRCSPRSGDLSVYWYQQSLDQGLQFLIQYYNGEERAKGNILERFSAQQFPDLHSELNLSSLELGDSALYFCASSVNTFSTDTQYFGPGTRLTVL.

CDR3 protein: CASSLDQVFPDTQYF. In DNA form, the CDR3 reads TGTGCCAGCAGCTTAGATCAGGTCTTTCCAGATACGCAGTATTTT. This sequence joins TRBV11-2 and TRBJ2-3, with D hard to call. The CDR3 totals 15 residues. The V gene's germline CDR1 is SGHAT and CDR2 FQNNGV. V dropped 0 bases and J dropped 4 bases, with 11 bases sitting between them.

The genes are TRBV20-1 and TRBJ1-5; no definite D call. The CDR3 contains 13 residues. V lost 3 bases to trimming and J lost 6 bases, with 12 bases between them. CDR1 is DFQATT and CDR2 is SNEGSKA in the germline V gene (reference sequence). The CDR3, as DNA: TGCAGTGCTAGTCCGGGGATACTTCAGCCCCAGCATTTT. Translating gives CSASPGILQPQHF.

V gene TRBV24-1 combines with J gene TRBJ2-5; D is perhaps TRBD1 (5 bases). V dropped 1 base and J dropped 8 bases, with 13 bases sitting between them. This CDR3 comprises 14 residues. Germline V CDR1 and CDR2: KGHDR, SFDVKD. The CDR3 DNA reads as TGTGCCACCAGTGATTTTGTAGACAGAGAAACCCAGTACTTC. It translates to CATSDFVDRETQYF.

The CDR3 region is CASSPDRGTNTIYF. The CDR3 nucleotides read TGCGCCAGCAGCCCGGACAGGGGGACCAACACCATATATTTT. The rearrangement uses TRBV5-1 and TRBJ1-3; 10 bases are shared with TRBD1. Per the germline V gene, CDR1 is SGHRS and CDR2 is YFSETQ. V trimming: 4 bases; J trimming: 7 bases; junction bases outside the gene matches: 5. The CDR3 contains 14 residues. Filled out from reference TRBV5-1 and TRBJ1-3, the complete variable domain reads KAGVTQTPRYLIKTRGQQVTLSCSPISGHRSVSWYQQTPGQGLQFLFEYFSETQRNKGNFPGRFSGRQFSNSRSEMNVSTLELGDSALYLCASSPDRGTNTIYFGEGSWLTVV.

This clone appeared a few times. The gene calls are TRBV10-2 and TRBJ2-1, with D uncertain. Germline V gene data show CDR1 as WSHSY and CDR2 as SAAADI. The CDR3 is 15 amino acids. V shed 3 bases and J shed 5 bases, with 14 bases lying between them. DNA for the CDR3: TGCGCCAGCAGTGATGGGCAGGTCTTTAACAATGAGCAGTTCTTC. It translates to CASSDGQVFNNEQFF.

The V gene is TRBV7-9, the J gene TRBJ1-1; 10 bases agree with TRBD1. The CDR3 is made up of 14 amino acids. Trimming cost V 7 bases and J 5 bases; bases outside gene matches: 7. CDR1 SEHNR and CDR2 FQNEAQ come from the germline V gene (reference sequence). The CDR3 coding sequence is TGTGCCAGCAAGAAGGACAGGGGGGTTACTGAAGCTTTCTTT. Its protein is CASKKDRGVTEAFF.

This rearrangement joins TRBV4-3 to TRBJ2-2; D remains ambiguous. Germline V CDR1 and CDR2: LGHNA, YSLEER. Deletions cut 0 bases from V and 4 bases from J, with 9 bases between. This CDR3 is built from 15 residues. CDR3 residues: CASSQDAPGTGELFF. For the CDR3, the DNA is TGCGCCAGCAGCCAAGATGCGCCCGGCACCGGGGAGCTGTTTTTT.

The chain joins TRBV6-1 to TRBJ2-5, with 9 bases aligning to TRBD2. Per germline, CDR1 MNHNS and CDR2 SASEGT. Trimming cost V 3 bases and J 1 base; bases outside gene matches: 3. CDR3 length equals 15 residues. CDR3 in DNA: TGTGCCAGCAGTGATAATAGCGGGAGCCAAGAGACCCAGTACTTC. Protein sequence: CASSDNSGSQETQYF.

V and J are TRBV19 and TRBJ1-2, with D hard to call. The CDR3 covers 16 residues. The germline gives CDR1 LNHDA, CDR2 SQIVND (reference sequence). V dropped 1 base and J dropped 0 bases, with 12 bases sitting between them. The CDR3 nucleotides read TGTGCCAGTAGTATAGTCGGCGGACTCTCTAACTATGGCTACACCTTC. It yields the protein CASSIVGGLSNYGYTF.

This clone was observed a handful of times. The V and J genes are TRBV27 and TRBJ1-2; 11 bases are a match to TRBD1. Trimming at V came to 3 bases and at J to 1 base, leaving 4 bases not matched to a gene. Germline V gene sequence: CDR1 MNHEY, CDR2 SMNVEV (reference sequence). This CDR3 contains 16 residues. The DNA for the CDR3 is TGTGCCAGCAGTTTTGGGACAGGGGGAAGTAACTATGGCTACACCTTC. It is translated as CASSFGTGGSNYGYTF.

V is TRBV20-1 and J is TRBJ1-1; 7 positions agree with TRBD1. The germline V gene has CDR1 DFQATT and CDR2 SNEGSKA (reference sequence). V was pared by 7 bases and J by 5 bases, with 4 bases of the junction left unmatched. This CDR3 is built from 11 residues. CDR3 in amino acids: CSEGRGTEAFF. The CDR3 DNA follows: TGCAGTGAGGGCAGGGGGACTGAAGCTTTCTTT.

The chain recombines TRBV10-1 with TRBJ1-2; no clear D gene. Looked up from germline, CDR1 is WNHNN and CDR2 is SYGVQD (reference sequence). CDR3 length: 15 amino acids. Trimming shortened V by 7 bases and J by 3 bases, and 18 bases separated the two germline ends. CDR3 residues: CASIIDKDKDYGYTF. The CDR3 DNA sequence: TGCGCCAGCATTATTGACAAGGATAAGGACTATGGCTACACCTTC.

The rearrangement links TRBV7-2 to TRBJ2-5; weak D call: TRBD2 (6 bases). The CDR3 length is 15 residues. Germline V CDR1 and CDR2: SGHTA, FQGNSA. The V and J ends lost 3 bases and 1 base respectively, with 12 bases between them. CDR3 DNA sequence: TGTGCCAGCAGCTTCGGGACTGGCGCCCAAGAGACCCAGTACTTC. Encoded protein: CASSFGTGAQETQYF.

The CDR3 DNA reads TGTGCCAGCAGCTCGACAGGGGGTGACACTGAAGCTTTCTTT. Its translation is CASSSTGGDTEAFF. The genes are TRBV7-3 and TRBJ1-1, with 9 bases that match TRBD1. Trimming took 4 bases from V and 3 from J; bases not matched to a gene: 3. CDR1 and CDR2 (germline): SGHTA, FQGTGA. CDR3 length equals 14 residues. The entire variable domain, with the rest obtained from reference TRBV7-3 and TRBJ1-1, is as follows: GAGVSQTPSNKVTEKGKYVELRCDPISGHTALYWYRQSLGQGPEFLIYFQGTGAADDSGLPNDRFFAVRPEGSVSTLKIQRTERGDSAVYLCASSSTGGDTEAFFGQGTRLTVV.

For the CDR3, the DNA is TGCGCCAGCAGCCCCGGGACAGGGAGCACTGAAGCTTTCTTT. It specifies CASSPGTGSTEAFF. The rearrangement links TRBV5-1 to TRBJ1-1, with 9 bases aligning to TRBD1. V shed 4 bases and J 4 bases; nucleotides not matched to a gene: 5. CDR3 size: 14 residues. CDR1 SGHRS and CDR2 YFSETQ come from the germline V gene.

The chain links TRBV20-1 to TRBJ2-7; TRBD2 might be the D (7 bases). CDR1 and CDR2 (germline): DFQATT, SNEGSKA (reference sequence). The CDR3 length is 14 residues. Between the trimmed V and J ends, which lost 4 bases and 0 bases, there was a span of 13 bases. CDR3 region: CSAIEGGGSYEQYF. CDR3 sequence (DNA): TGCAGTGCTATTGAAGGGGGGGGCTCCTACGAGCAGTACTTC.